The 31 T cell receptor beta chains below come from one sample, sequenced in a study of T cells expressing NK-cell markers. TCRdb reanalyzed the 5' RACE reads and collapses them to one entry per CDR3 protein, without DNA. The sample has around 260,000 distinct CDR3 sequences. The sequenced material came from blood T cells: a sorted CD56 or NKG2C T cell subset, CD4+ or CD8+ T cells, or bulk PBMC T cells (not recorded which). The receptors shown here come from a woman between 18 and 75 years old in good health.

The V and J genes are TRBV4-3 and TRBJ1-5; the D call of TRBD1 rests on TCRdb alone, since no DNA is present to check it. There are 15 residues in the CDR3. Germline loops: CDR1 LGHNA, CDR2 YSLEER. CDR3 loop: CASSPRRQGYQPQHF.

The chain joins TRBV5-1 to TRBJ1-3. The V gene's germline CDR1 is SGHRS and CDR2 YFSETQ. The CDR3 covers 15 residues. CDR3 amino acids: CASSLEPSSGNTIYF.

Here the CDR3 reads CASSGRQYNEQFF. This chain links TRBV7-9 with TRBJ2-1; TCRdb reports TRBD1, a call that lacks DNA to check it against. CDR1 SEHNR and CDR2 FQNEAQ come from the germline V gene (reference sequence). This CDR3 region has 13 residues.

J is TRBJ1-6 and V is TRBV2; TCRdb returns TRBD1, unconfirmable since there is no DNA. The CDR3 length is 14 residues. The germline V gene has CDR1 SNHLY and CDR2 FYNNEI. CDR3 in amino acids: CASSPRTGVVPLHF.

The chain employs TRBV5-5 and TRBJ1-2; TCRdb picks TRBD1, but there is no DNA to check that call. Germline CDR1 reads SGHKS; CDR2 reads YYEKEE (reference sequence). The CDR3 is 15 residues long. CDR3 in amino acids: CASSDLGAGGYGYTF.

This chain joins TRBV7-2 and TRBJ1-5. CDR3 size: 15 residues. The V gene's germline CDR1 is SGHTA and CDR2 FQGNSA. The CDR3 sequence: CASSLGGGGNQPQHF.

The chain employs TRBV2 and TRBJ1-6; TCRdb selects TRBD1, and the lack of DNA leaves this call unchecked. This CDR3 is built from 14 residues. In germline, CDR1 is SNHLY, CDR2 FYNNEI. The CDR3 reads CASIVQGDNSPLHF.

V gene TRBV5-1 combines with J gene TRBJ2-5. CDR1 and CDR2 (germline): SGHRS, YFSETQ. The CDR3 length is 12 residues. CDR3 sequence: CASSKAQETQYF.

This chain links TRBV29-1 with TRBJ1-2; no DNA is available, so the TRBD1 call from TCRdb remains unchecked. The germline CDR1 and CDR2 sequences are SQVTM and ANQGSEA. The CDR3 contains 14 residues. Here the CDR3 reads CSVDWDRPPYGYTF.

The rearrangement joins TRBV6-1 to TRBJ2-4. CDR3 size: 14 residues. CDR1 is MNHNS, CDR2 SASEGT, per germline. CDR3 residues: CASSLSMVQDIQYF.

V is TRBV9 and J is TRBJ1-2; the D call of TRBD1 rests on TCRdb alone, since no DNA is present to check it. This CDR3 region has 16 residues. From germline, CDR1 is SGDLS and CDR2 YYNGEE. This CDR3 is CASSVGRAGSNYGYTF. The whole variable domain, filled in from reference TRBV9 and TRBJ1-2, reads DSGVTQTPKHLITATGQRVTLRCSPRSGDLSVYWYQQSLDQGLQFLIQYYNGEERAKGNILERFSAQQFPDLHSELNLSSLELGDSALYFCASSVGRAGSNYGYTFGSGTRLTVV.

The chain joins TRBV7-2 to TRBJ2-7; TCRdb lists TRBD1, though no DNA is available to test this call. The CDR3 is 14 amino acids. Germline assignment: CDR1 SGHTA and CDR2 FQGNSA. The CDR3: CASSKGGSSYEQYF.

This rearrangement joins TRBV2 to TRBJ2-2. This CDR3 comprises 13 residues. Germline V gene data show CDR1 as SNHLY and CDR2 as FYNNEI. CDR3 sequence reads: CASSETYTGELFF.

This chain uses TRBV19 with TRBJ2-1. The CDR3 contains 15 residues. Germline CDR1 LNHDA, CDR2 SQIVND (reference sequence). The CDR3 sequence is CASSIVGRSYNEQFF.

The chain links TRBV25-1 to TRBJ2-2; TCRdb outputs TRBD2, but without DNA this stays unchecked. This CDR3 is built from 16 residues. Germline lookup yields CDR1 MGHDK and CDR2 SYGVNS. The CDR3 is CASSESGGGITGELFF.

CDR3 sequence reads: CASSLGPYSPLHF. The chain is built from TRBV28 and TRBJ1-6. Germline assignment: CDR1 MDHEN and CDR2 SYDVKM. The CDR3 is 13 amino acids.

V and J are TRBV18 and TRBJ2-1; there is no DNA to check the TCRdb D call of TRBD2. Germline CDR1 and CDR2: KGHSH and LQKENI. The CDR3 spans 16 residues. The CDR3 sequence: CASSPPLAGVFNEQFF.

The CDR3 region is CAWDGQGNTDTQYF. The V call is TRBV30, the J call TRBJ2-3; the D gene TCRdb calls, TRBD1, cannot be checked with no DNA. There are 14 residues in the CDR3. The V gene's germline CDR1 is GTSNPN and CDR2 SVGIG (reference sequence).

The chain joins TRBV30 to TRBJ2-1; the D call of TRBD2 rests on TCRdb alone, since no DNA is present to check it. Germline CDR1 is GTSNPN and CDR2 is SVGIG (reference sequence). The CDR3 runs 15 residues. CDR3 residues: CAWRGLAGGPNEQFF.

The CDR3: CSVGVPSAPHRAYGYTF. The chain employs TRBV29-1 and TRBJ1-2; TCRdb lists TRBD1, though no DNA is available to test this call. Germline CDR1 SQVTM, CDR2 ANQGSEA. The CDR3 consists of 17 residues. Full variable domain (remainder filled in from reference TRBV29-1 and TRBJ1-2): SAVISQKPSRDICQRGTSLTIQCQVDSQVTMMFWYRQQPGQSLTLIATANQGSEATYESGFVIDKFPISRPNLTFSTLTVSNMSPEDSSIYLCSVGVPSAPHRAYGYTFGSGTRLTVV.

V gene TRBV4-3 combines with J gene TRBJ1-6; TCRdb reports TRBD1, a call that lacks DNA to check it against. Germline-derived CDR1 and CDR2 are LGHNA and YSLEER. The CDR3 is 15 amino acids. CDR3 residues: CASSQDVRDRSHLHF.

The chain has TRBV7-9 and TRBJ1-4. The CDR3 length is 15 residues. Germline V gives CDR1 SEHNR, CDR2 FQNEAQ (reference sequence). CDR3 sequence reads: CASREEPATNEKLFF.

The chain is built from TRBV20-1 and TRBJ1-1. This CDR3 region has 13 residues. Germline V gene data show CDR1 as DFQATT and CDR2 as SNEGSKA (reference sequence). The CDR3 sequence is CSAPLQEGTEAFF.

The chain employs TRBV12-3 or TRBV12-4 and TRBJ2-4; TCRdb designates TRBD1, a call that cannot be tested without DNA. This CDR3 is built from 17 residues. CDR3 sequence reads: CASSSRGHTLAKNIQYF.

The chain employs TRBV7-9 and TRBJ2-2; TCRdb indicates TRBD2, and absent DNA this call remains unverified. Germline V gene sequence: CDR1 SEHNR, CDR2 FQNEAQ (reference sequence). The CDR3 totals 15 residues. The CDR3 reads CASSDGGVRIGELFF. Looking up the rest from reference TRBV7-9 and TRBJ2-2 gives the full variable domain: DTGVSQNPRHKITKRGQNVTFRCDPISEHNRLYWYRQTLGQGPEFLTYFQNEAQLEKSRLLSDRFSAERPKGSFSTLEIQRTEQGDSAMYLCASSDGGVRIGELFFGEGSRLTVL.

The chain employs TRBV20-1 and TRBJ2-3. The CDR3 contains 11 residues. Germline assignment: CDR1 DFQATT and CDR2 SNEGSKA (reference sequence). CDR3 loop: CSASHTDTQYF.

The V call is TRBV12-3 or TRBV12-4, the J call TRBJ2-1; the D call from TCRdb, TRBD1, cannot be confirmed without DNA. This CDR3 is 14 amino acids long. The CDR3 protein is CASRPGGTYNEQFF.

This chain uses TRBV11-2 with TRBJ2-5; TCRdb's assignment of TRBD2 cannot be checked, as there is no DNA. The CDR3 totals 18 residues. The germline gives CDR1 SGHAT, CDR2 FQNNGV. The CDR3 spells CASSLMGNTGLASETQYF.

V usage is TRBV12-3 or TRBV12-4 and J usage is TRBJ2-1; as DNA is missing, the TRBD1 call by TCRdb cannot be tested. CDR3 length: 11 amino acids. The CDR3 loop reads CASSLRGGLFF.

The chain combines TRBV6-5 with TRBJ2-1. Germline V gives CDR1 MNHEY, CDR2 SVGAGI. This CDR3 contains 11 residues. CDR3 loop: CASSNGDEQFF.

The rearrangement links TRBV6-5 to TRBJ2-5; TCRdb indicates TRBD2, and absent DNA this call remains unverified. Germline V lookup: CDR1 MNHEY, CDR2 SVGAGI. The CDR3 sequence is 15 residues long. The CDR3 loop reads CASSYWTSGQETQYF.